This T cell receptor (beta chain) is from a study of cytomegalovirus exposure and HLA in healthy donors. The overall study: It was reported in a later analysis that the same platform had been used for the 100 to 150 validation repertoires as for the 666 first-cohort repertoires. The study's findings and limits: Rare sequences made up most TCRs, while some public TCRs were found in many donors.

Only in-frame clones appear in the TCRdb table, and some are missing; sequencing was by immunoSEQ multiplex PCR. The table lists 210,000 or so clones, about 91% of them singletons. Notes on this clone: The antigen is unknown.

J gave up 6 bases and V 0 bases, and 4 bases lay outside the gene matches. The germline CDR1 and CDR2 sequences are SGHRS and YFSETQ. The CDR3 has 15 amino acids. The gene calls are TRBV5-1 and TRBJ2-7; 12 nucleotides line up with TRBD1. The TCR sequence derives from a woman aged 18-35 years in good health and CMV-seronegative. The sequenced sample was PBMCs. The DNA for the CDR3 is TGCGCCAGCAGCTTGGAGGGACAGGGGGCTCGCGAGCAGTACTTC. This codes for CASSLEGQGAREQYF.